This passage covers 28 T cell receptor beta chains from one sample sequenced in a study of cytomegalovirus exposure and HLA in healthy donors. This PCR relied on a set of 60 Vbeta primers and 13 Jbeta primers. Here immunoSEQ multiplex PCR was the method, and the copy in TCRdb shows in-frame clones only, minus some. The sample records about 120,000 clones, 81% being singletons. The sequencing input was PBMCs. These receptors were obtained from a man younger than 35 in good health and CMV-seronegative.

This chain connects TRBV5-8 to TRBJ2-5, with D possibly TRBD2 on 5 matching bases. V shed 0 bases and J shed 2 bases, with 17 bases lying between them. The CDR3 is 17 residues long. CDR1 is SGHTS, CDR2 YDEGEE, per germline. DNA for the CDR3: TGTGCCAGCAGCTTGGGGCGGGTGACACTATTTCAAGAGACCCAGTACTTC. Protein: CASSLGRVTLFQETQYF.

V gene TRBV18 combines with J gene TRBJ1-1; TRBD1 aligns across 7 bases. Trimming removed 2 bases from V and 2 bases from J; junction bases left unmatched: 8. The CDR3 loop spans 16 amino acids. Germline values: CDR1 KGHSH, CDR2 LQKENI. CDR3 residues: CASSPRSTGNNTEAFF. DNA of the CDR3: TGTGCCAGCTCACCAAGATCGACAGGGAATAACACTGAAGCTTTCTTT.

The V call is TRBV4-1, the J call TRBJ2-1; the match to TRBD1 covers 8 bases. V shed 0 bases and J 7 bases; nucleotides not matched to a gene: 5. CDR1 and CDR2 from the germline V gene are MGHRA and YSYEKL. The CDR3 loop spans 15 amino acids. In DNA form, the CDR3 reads TGCGCCAGCAGCCAAGAGGGGGACAGGTGGAATGAGCAGTTCTTC. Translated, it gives CASSQEGDRWNEQFF.

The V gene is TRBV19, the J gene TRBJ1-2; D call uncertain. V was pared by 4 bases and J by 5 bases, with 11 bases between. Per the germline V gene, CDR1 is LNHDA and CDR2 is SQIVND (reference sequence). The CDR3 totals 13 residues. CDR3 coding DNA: TGTGCCAGTAGTAGCCCGAACAGATATGGCTACACCTTC. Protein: CASSSPNRYGYTF.

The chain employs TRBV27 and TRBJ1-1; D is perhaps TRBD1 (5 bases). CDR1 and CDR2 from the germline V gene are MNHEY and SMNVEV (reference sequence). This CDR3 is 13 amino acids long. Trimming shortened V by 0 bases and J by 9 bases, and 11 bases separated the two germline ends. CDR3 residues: CASSLSGGLQAFF. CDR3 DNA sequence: TGTGCCAGCAGTTTATCGGGGGGGTTACAAGCTTTCTTT.

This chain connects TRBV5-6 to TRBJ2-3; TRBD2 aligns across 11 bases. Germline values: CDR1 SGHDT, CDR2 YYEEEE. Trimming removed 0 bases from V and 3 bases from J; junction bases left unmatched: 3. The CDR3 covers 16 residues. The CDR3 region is CASSLGASGGTDTQYF. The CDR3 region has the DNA TGTGCCAGCAGCTTGGGAGCTAGCGGGGGGACAGATACGCAGTATTTT. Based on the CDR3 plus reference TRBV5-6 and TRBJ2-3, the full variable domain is DAGVTQSPTHLIKTRGQQVTLRCSPKSGHDTVSWYQQALGQGPQFIFQYYEEEERQRGNFPDRFSGHQFPNYSSELNVNALLLGDSALYLCASSLGASGGTDTQYFGPGTRLTVL.

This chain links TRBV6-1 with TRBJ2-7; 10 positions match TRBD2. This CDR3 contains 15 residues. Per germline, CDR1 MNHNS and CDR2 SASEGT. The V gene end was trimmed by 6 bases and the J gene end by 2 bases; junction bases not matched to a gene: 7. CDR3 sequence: CASRPEAGGPYEQYF. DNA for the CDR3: TGTGCCAGCAGGCCTGAAGCGGGGGGGCCCTACGAGCAGTACTTC.

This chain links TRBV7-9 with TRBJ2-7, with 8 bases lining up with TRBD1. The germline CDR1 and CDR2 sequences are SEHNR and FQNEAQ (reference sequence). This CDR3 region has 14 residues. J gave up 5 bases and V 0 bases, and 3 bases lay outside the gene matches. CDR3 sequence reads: CASSLARGLDEQYF. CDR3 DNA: TGTGCCAGCAGCTTAGCCAGGGGGCTCGACGAGCAGTACTTC.

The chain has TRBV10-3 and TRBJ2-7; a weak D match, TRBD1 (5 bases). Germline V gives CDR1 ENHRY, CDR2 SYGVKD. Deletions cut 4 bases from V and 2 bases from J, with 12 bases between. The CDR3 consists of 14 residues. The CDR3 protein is CAISVDPDTYEQYF. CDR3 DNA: TGTGCCATCAGTGTGGATCCGGACACCTACGAGCAGTACTTC.

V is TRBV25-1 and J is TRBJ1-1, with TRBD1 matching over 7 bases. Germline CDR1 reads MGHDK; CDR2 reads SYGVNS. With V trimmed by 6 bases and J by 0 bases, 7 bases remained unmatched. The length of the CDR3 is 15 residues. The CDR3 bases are TGTGCCAGCAGGCCCTCTGGACAGGTGAACACTGAAGCTTTCTTT. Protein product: CASRPSGQVNTEAFF.

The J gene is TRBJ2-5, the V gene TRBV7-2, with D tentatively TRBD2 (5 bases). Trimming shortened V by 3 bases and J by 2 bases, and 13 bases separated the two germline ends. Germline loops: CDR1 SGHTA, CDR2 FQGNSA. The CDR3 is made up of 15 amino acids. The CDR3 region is CASSLVSGKQETQYF. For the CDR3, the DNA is TGTGCCAGCAGCTTGGTGTCCGGGAAGCAAGAGACCCAGTACTTC.

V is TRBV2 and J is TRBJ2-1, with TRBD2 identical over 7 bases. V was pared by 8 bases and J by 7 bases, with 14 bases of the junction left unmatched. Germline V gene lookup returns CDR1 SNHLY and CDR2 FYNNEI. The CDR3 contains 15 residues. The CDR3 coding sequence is TGTGCCAGCGTACCTGGGGCTAGCGGCTGGAATGAGCAGTTCTTC. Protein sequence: CASVPGASGWNEQFF.

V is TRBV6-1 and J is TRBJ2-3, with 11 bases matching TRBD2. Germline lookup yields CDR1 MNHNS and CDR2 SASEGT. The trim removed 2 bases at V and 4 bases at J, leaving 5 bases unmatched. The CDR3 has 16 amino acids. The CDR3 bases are TGTGCCAGCAGTGAAATAGCGGGGGGGCCGTCAGATACGCAGTATTTT. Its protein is CASSEIAGGPSDTQYF.

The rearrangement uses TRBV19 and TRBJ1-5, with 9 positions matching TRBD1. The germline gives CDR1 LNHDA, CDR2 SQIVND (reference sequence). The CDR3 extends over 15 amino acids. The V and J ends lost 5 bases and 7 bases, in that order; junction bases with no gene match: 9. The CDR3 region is CASSSGQGWGQPQHF. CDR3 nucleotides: TGTGCCAGTAGTTCGGGACAGGGATGGGGACAGCCCCAGCATTTT. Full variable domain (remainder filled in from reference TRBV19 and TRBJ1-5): DGGITQSPKYLFRKEGQNVTLSCEQNLNHDAMYWYRQDPGQGLRLIYYSQIVNDFQKGDIAEGYSVSREKKESFPLTVTSAQKNPTAFYLCASSSGQGWGQPQHFGDGTRLSIL.

The CDR3: CASSLDRVLEAFF. The CDR3 coding sequence is TGTGCCAGCAGTTTGGACAGGGTACTTGAAGCTTTCTTT. The chain carries TRBV28 and TRBJ1-1; 8 bases map to TRBD1. CDR3 size: 13 residues. Germline V gene lookup returns CDR1 MDHEN and CDR2 SYDVKM. V was clipped by 3 bases and J by 7 bases; unmatched bases: 4.

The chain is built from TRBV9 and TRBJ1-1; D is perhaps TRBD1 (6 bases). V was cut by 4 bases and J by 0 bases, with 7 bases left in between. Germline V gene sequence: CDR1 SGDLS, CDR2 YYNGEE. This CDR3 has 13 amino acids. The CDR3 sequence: CASSQGMNTEAFF. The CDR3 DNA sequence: TGTGCCAGCAGCCAGGGGATGAACACTGAAGCTTTCTTT.

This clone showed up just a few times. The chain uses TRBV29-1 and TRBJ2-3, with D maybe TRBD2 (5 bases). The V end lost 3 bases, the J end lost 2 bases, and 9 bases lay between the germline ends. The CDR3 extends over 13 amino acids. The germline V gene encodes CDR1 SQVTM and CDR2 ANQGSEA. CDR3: CSVEGRLTDTQYF. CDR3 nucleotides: TGCAGCGTTGAGGGGAGACTCACAGATACGCAGTATTTT.

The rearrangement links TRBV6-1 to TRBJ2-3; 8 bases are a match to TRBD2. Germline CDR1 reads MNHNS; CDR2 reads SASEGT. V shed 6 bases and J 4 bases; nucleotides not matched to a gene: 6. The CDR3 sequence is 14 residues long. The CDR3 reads CASSLSGVADTQYF. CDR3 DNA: TGTGCCAGCAGCCTTAGCGGGGTCGCAGATACGCAGTATTTT.

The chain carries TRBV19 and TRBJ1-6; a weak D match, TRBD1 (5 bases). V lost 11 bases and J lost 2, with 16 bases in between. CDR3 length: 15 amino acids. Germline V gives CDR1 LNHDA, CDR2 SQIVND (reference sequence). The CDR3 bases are TGTGCCTCCTCGGGGGGAGGCACCTATAATTCACCCCTCCACTTT. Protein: CASSGGGTYNSPLHF.

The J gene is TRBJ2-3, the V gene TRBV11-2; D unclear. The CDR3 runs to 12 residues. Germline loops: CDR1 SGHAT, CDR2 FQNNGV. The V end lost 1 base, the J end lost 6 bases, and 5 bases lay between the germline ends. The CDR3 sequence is CASSLVPDTQYF. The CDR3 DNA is TGTGCCAGCAGCTTAGTTCCGGATACGCAGTATTTT. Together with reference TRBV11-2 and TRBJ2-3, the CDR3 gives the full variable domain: EAGVAQSPRYKIIEKRQSVAFWCNPISGHATLYWYQQILGQGPKLLIQFQNNGVVDDSQLPKDRFSAERLKGVDSTLKIQPAKLEDSAVYLCASSLVPDTQYFGPGTRLTVL.

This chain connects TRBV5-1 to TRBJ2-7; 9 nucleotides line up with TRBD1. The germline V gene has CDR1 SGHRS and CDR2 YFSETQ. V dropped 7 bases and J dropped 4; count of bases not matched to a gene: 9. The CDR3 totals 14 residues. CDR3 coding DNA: TGCGCCAGCGCGGGGACAGGGTTAATATACGAGCAGTACTTC. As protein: CASAGTGLIYEQYF. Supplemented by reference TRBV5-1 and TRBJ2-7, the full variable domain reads KAGVTQTPRYLIKTRGQQVTLSCSPISGHRSVSWYQQTPGQGLQFLFEYFSETQRNKGNFPGRFSGRQFSNSRSEMNVSTLELGDSALYLCASAGTGLIYEQYFGPGTRLTVT.

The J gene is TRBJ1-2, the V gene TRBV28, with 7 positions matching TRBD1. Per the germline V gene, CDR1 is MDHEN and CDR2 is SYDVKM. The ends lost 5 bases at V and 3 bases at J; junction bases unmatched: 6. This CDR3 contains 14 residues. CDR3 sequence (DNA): TGTGCCAGCAGTCTGCTGGGACAGCACTATGGCTACACCTTC. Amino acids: CASSLLGQHYGYTF.

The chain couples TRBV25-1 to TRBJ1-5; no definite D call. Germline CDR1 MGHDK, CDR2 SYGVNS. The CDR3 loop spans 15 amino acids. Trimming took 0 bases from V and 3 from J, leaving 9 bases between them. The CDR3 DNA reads TGTGCCAGCAGTGAATACACACAGTACAATCAGCCCCAGCATTTT. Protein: CASSEYTQYNQPQHF.

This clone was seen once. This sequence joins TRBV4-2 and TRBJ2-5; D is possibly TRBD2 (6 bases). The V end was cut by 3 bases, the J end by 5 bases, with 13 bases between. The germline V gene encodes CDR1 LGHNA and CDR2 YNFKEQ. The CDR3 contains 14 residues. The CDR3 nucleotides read TGTGCCAGCAGCCAGGGCGCAGGGAGGGAGACCCAGTACTTC. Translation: CASSQGAGRETQYF.

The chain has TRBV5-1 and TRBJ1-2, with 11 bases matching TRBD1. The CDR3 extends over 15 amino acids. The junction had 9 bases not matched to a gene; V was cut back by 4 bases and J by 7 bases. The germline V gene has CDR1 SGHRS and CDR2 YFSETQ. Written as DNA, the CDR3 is TGCGCCAGCAGCCAACGGACAGGGGGCGCTTCTGGCTACACCTTC. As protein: CASSQRTGGASGYTF.

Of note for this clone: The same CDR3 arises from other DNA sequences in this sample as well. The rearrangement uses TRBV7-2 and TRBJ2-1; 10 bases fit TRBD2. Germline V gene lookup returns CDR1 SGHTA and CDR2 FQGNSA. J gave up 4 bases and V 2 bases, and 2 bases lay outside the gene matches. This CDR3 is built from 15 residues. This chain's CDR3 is CASSLTSGKYNEQFF. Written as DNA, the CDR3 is TGTGCCAGCAGCTTAACTAGCGGGAAATACAATGAGCAGTTCTTC.

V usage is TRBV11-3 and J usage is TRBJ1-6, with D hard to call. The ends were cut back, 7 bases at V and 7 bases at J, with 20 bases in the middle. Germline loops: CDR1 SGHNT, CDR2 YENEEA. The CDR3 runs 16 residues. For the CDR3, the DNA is TGTGCCAGCACCTTCGGGAGAGCGAAAAGCAATTCACCCCTCCACTTT. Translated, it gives CASTFGRAKSNSPLHF.

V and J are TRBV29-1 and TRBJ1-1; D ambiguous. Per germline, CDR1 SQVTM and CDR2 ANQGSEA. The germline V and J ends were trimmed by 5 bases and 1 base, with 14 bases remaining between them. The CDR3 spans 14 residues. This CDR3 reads CSVSEGTGNTEAFF. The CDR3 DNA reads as TGCAGCGTTTCTGAGGGCACCGGGAACACTGAAGCTTTCTTT.